This T cell receptor (beta chain) is drawn from a study of T cells in Graves' hyperthyroidism and ophthalmopathy. CDR3 length: 14 residues. Germline values: CDR1 SNHLY, CDR2 FYNNEI. Unmatched junction bases numbered 7, after V lost 4 bases and J lost 7 bases. Study-wide results and caveats: Most clonotypes expanded in the thyroid (above 0.001) were also present in blood.

Based on clinical symptoms, serum thyroxine and TRAb, thyroid ultrasound and orbital computed tomography, diagnoses were reached. On this clonotype itself: The antigen remains undetermined.

TCR beta CDR3 region amplification was performed from RNA transcripts. RT-PCR in the first round (using the HTBI primer set) targeted the TCR CDR3. TCRdb re-derived calls from the multiplex PCR reads in MiXCR, one entry per CDR3 protein. The sample lists 600,000 to 700,000 distinct CDR3 sequences, 45% occurring once. Input material: peripheral blood or thyroid tissue (not recorded which). This chain uses TRBV2 with TRBJ2-7; 10 nucleotides agree with TRBD1. This receptor was obtained from an adult man with Graves' disease, either hyperthyroidism or ophthalmopathy (not recorded which). CDR3 nucleotides: TGTGCCAGCAGTGTACTGGGGACAGGGGTTGAGCAGTACTTC. It is translated as CASSVLGTGVEQYF.